This T cell receptor (beta chain) was identified in a study of radiation and T cells in renal cell carcinoma. Across the whole study: Nephrectomy followed 15 Gy stereotactic body radiation by 4 weeks.

General study findings and limits: In blood, top tumor clones expanded by 2 weeks, shrinking by 4. No pretreatment tumor biopsies were available for baseline clonotypes.

Indicated time point: baseline pretreatment blood. As for treatment: 15 Gy SBRT to primary tumor, nephrectomy 4 weeks later. Blood was sampled at baseline, 2 weeks and 4 weeks after SBRT. Assay: immunoSEQ multiplex PCR; the TCRdb copy retains only in-frame clones and omits some. This sample has 130,000 to 150,000 clones; 70% to 90% occur once, and the top ten carry 9.5% to 15%. Germline assignment: CDR1 GTSNPN and CDR2 SVGIG (reference sequence). The CDR3 runs 13 residues. The V gene end was trimmed by 5 bases and the J gene end by 6 bases; junction bases not matched to a gene: 8. This clone has a handful of counts. Its matching antigen is unknown.

This TCR derives from a woman in her forties or fifties with renal cell carcinoma. The rearrangement uses TRBV30 and TRBJ1-1, with 8 bases aligning to TRBD1. The material sequenced was blood, taken from a patient whose treatment included radiotherapy and nephrectomy. The CDR3 loop is CAWAPGGLAEAFF. CDR3 nucleotides: TGTGCCTGGGCCCCAGGGGGCCTCGCTGAAGCTTTCTTT.